The 12 T cell receptor beta chains in this list originate from one sample, sequenced in a study of blood T cell repertoires in COVID-19. Sequenced by immunoSEQ multiplex PCR; TCRdb stores in-frame clones only, minus some. The table has 65,000 to 80,000 clones, roughly 86% seen once. Sequencing was carried out using peripheral blood. All receptors come from a human donor in a cohort sampled during active COVID-19.

This chain joins TRBV28 and TRBJ2-5; D is possibly TRBD2 (6 bases). The CDR3 runs 15 residues. The germline CDR1 and CDR2 sequences are MDHEN and SYDVKM. V was clipped by 7 bases and J by 1 base, with 16 bases between them. CDR3 region: CASKGLDRVQETQYF. The CDR3 DNA follows: TGTGCCAGCAAGGGACTGGATAGAGTCCAAGAGACCCAGTACTTC.

This chain joins TRBV19 and TRBJ1-1, with TRBD1 as a possible D gene (5 bases). The CDR3 sequence is 14 residues long. Germline V CDR1 and CDR2: LNHDA, SQIVND (reference sequence). V was trimmed by 1 base and J by 4 bases, leaving 10 bases between them. The CDR3 loop reads CASSIGAGRTEAFF. CDR3 nucleotides: TGTGCCAGTAGTATAGGAGCAGGGCGCACTGAAGCTTTCTTT.

This chain connects TRBV28 to TRBJ1-5; TRBD1 agrees at 7 bases. The J segment lost 3 bases and the V segment lost 6 bases, leaving 8 bases of the junction unmatched. The CDR3 spans 15 residues. Per the germline V gene, CDR1 is MDHEN and CDR2 is SYDVKM. CDR3 in amino acids: CASRPQTGYNQPQHF. For the CDR3, the DNA is TGTGCCAGCAGACCTCAGACAGGGTACAATCAGCCCCAGCATTTT.

The rearrangement links TRBV19 to TRBJ1-4; 7 bases are shared with TRBD1. With 3 bases clipped from V and 8 bases from J, the junction kept 6 bases outside the gene matches. There are 14 residues in the CDR3. Looked up from germline, CDR1 is LNHDA and CDR2 is SQIVND (reference sequence). The CDR3 spells CASSMDRRREKLFF. CDR3 DNA sequence: TGTGCCAGTAGTATGGACAGGCGGCGGGAAAAACTGTTTTTT. The whole variable domain, filled in from reference TRBV19 and TRBJ1-4, reads DGGITQSPKYLFRKEGQNVTLSCEQNLNHDAMYWYRQDPGQGLRLIYYSQIVNDFQKGDIAEGYSVSREKKESFPLTVTSAQKNPTAFYLCASSMDRRREKLFFGSGTQLSVL.

The chain has TRBV11-1 and TRBJ1-2; D unresolved. The CDR3 runs to 14 residues. Germline V gene lookup returns CDR1 SGHAT and CDR2 FQDESV (reference sequence). V was cut by 1 base and J by 4 bases, with 10 bases left in between. This CDR3 is CASSLEVGGYGYTF. CDR3 nucleotides: TGTGCCAGCAGCTTAGAGGTCGGCGGCTATGGCTACACCTTC.

The chain employs TRBV10-3 and TRBJ1-1, with no clear D. With 1 base removed from V and 6 bases from J, the gap between germline ends came to 9 bases. Germline V gene lookup returns CDR1 ENHRY and CDR2 SYGVKD. CDR3 size: 13 residues. In nucleotides, the CDR3 is TGTGCCATCAGTGAGTATAAAGCCGCTGAAGCTTTCTTT. Residues: CAISEYKAAEAFF.

The gene calls are TRBV9 and TRBJ2-7; tentative D call: TRBD2 (5 bases). V was trimmed by 0 bases and J by 5 bases, leaving 9 bases between them. The CDR3 extends over 13 amino acids. Germline loops: CDR1 SGDLS, CDR2 YYNGEE. DNA of the CDR3: TGTGCCAGCAGCGTAGCCCCCGGGGACGAGCAGTACTTC. This gives the protein CASSVAPGDEQYF.

J is TRBJ2-7 and V is TRBV27; D is undetermined. In germline, CDR1 is MNHEY, CDR2 SMNVEV (reference sequence). Trimming removed 0 bases at V and 3 bases at J, with 6 bases between. This CDR3 spans 13 amino acids. The CDR3 loop is CASSLSQNYEQYF. CDR3 in DNA: TGTGCCAGCAGTTTATCCCAGAACTACGAGCAGTACTTC.

The rearrangement joins TRBV19 to TRBJ2-3; D is unclear. The length of the CDR3 is 15 residues. Between the trimmed V and J ends, which lost 0 bases and 0 bases, there was a span of 7 bases. Germline CDR1 and CDR2: LNHDA and SQIVND (reference sequence). The CDR3 DNA follows: TGTGCCAGTAGTATAGATCTTGGCAGCACAGATACGCAGTATTTT. Residues: CASSIDLGSTDTQYF.

This rearrangement joins TRBV2 to TRBJ1-2; D may be TRBD1 (5 bases). This CDR3 contains 14 residues. V was trimmed by 2 bases and J by 7 bases, leaving 14 bases between them. CDR1 is SNHLY, CDR2 FYNNEI, per germline. The CDR3 region is CASSEQGGTAGYTF. The CDR3 bases are TGTGCCAGCAGTGAACAGGGCGGAACGGCTGGCTACACCTTC.

This clone appeared many times. The chain combines TRBV28 with TRBJ1-2, with 9 positions matching TRBD1. The J segment lost 11 bases and the V segment lost 2 bases, leaving 15 bases of the junction unmatched. Germline-derived CDR1 and CDR2 are MDHEN and SYDVKM. This CDR3 contains 16 residues. CDR3 in DNA: TGTGCCAGCAGTTTACAAGGGGCCGGGACAGGGTTCGGTTACACCTTC. Protein sequence: CASSLQGAGTGFGYTF.

J is TRBJ2-3 and V is TRBV9; TRBD2 matches at 10 bases. V lost 3 bases, J lost 1 base, and 5 bases stayed unmatched. Germline lookup yields CDR1 SGDLS and CDR2 YYNGEE. The CDR3 extends over 16 amino acids. In DNA, the CDR3 is TGTGCCAGCAGCGGAATAGCGGGAGGTGGCACAGATACGCAGTATTTT. It encodes CASSGIAGGGTDTQYF.